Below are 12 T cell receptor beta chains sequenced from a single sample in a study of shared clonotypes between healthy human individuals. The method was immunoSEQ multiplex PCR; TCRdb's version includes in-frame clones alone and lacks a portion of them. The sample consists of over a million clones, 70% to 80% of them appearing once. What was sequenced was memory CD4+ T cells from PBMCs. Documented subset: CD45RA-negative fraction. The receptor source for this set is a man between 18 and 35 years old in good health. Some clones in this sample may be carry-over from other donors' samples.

The CDR3 DNA follows: TGTGCCAGCAGCTTAGGAGCGGGCTACAATGAGCAGTTCTTC. Protein product: CASSLGAGYNEQFF. The V gene is TRBV11-2, the J gene TRBJ2-1; possible D gene TRBD2, 6 bases. Germline V CDR1 and CDR2: SGHAT, FQNNGV. This CDR3 spans 14 amino acids. V shed 1 base and J shed 3 bases, with 7 bases lying between them.

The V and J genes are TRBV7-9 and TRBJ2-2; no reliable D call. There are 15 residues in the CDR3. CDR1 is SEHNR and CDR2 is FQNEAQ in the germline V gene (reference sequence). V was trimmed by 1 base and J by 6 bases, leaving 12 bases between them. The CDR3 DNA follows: TGTGCCAGCAGCTTAGTCGGCCAAGTCCCCGGGGAGCTGTTTTTT. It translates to CASSLVGQVPGELFF.

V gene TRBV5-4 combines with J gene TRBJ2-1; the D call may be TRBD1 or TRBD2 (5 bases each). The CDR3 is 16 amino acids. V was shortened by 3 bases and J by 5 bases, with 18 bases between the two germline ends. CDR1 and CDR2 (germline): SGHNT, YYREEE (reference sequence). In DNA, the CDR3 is TGTGCCAGCAGCTCTCTAACCCGGGACGGTAACAATGAGCAGTTCTTC. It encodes CASSSLTRDGNNEQFF.

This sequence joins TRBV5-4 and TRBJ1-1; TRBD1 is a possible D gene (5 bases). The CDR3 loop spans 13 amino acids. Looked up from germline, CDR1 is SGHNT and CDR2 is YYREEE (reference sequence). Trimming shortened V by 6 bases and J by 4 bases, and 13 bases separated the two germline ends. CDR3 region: CASKTQEITEAFF. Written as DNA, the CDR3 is TGTGCCAGCAAAACACAGGAGATCACTGAAGCTTTCTTT.

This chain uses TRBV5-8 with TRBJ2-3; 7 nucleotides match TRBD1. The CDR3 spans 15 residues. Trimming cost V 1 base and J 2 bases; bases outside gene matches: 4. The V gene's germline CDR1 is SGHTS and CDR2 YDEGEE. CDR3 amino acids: CASSLYRGYTDTQYF. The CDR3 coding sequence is TGTGCCAGCAGCTTGTACAGGGGATACACAGATACGCAGTATTTT.

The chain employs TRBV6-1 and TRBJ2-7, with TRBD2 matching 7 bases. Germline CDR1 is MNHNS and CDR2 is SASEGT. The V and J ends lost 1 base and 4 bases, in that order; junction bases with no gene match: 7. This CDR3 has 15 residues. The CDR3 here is CASSEEDHGGYEQYF. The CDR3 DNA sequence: TGTGCCAGCAGTGAAGAGGACCACGGGGGGTACGAGCAGTACTTC.

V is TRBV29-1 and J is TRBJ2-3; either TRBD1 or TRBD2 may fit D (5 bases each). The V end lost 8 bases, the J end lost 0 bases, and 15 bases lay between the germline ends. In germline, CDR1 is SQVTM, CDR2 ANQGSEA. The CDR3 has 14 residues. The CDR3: CSSSGTLSTDTQYF. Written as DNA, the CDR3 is TGCAGCTCCTCCGGGACCCTAAGCACAGATACGCAGTATTTT.

CDR3 coding DNA: TGTGCCAGCAGTTTTTTGGGAGCTGGAAACACCATATATTTT. It yields the protein CASSFLGAGNTIYF. The chain is built from TRBV28 and TRBJ1-3; D uncertain. The CDR3 is 14 residues long. Between the trimmed V and J ends, which lost 3 bases and 2 bases, there was a span of 8 bases. Germline CDR1 reads MDHEN; CDR2 reads SYDVKM.

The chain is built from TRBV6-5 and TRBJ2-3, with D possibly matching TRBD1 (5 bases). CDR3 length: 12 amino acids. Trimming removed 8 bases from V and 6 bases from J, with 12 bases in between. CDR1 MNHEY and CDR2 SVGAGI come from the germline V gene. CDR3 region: CASGWGYDTQYF. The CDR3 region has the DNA TGTGCCAGCGGATGGGGCTATGATACGCAGTATTTT.

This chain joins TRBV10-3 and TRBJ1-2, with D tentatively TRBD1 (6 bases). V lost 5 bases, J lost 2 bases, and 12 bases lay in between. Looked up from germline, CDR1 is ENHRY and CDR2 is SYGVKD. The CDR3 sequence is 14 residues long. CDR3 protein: CAISLAGANYGYTF. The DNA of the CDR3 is TGTGCCATCAGTTTGGCAGGGGCGAACTATGGCTACACCTTC.

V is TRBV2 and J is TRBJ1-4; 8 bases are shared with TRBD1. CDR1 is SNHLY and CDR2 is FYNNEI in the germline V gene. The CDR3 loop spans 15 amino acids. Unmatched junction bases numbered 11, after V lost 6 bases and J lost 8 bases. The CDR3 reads CASRKYRGSTEKLFF. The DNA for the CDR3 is TGTGCCAGCAGAAAGTACAGGGGGAGTACGGAAAAACTGTTTTTT.

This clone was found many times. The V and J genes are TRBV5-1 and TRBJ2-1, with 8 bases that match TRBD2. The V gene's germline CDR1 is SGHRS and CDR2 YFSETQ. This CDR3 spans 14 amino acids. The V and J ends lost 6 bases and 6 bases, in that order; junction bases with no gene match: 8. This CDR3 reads CASTRLALSNEQFF. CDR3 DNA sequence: TGCGCCAGCACCCGACTAGCGCTCAGCAATGAGCAGTTCTTC.